This T cell receptor (beta chain) was obtained from a study of CD8+ T cells in alopecia areata. It was cDNA, reverse transcribed from extracted RNA, that served as the sequencing template. Measured with immunoSEQ multiplex PCR; TCRdb has only the in-frame clones, and not every one. The sample yields 200,000 or so clones, roughly 56% seen once. Study outcomes and limitations: Sequences from scalp samples also cover resident alphabeta T cells of normal skin. Patients displayed less clarity in TCR sharing than mice, a finding possibly related to HLA. In lesional scalp, particularly from alopecia totalis/universalis, clonality was higher than in normal scalp.

Details on this clone: Its specificity is not known.

Sorting separated CD4+ and CD8+ T cells out of PBMCs. V was trimmed by 2 bases and J by 0 bases, leaving 20 bases between them. The CDR3 length is 19 residues. The V gene's germline CDR1 is MNHNS and CDR2 SASEGT. This receptor was obtained from a human donor in good health. Material: CD8+ T cells sorted from blood. The chain is built from TRBV6-1 and TRBJ1-5, with D possibly TRBD1 on 5 matching bases. The CDR3 loop reads CASSERLPDRGISNQPQHF. The CDR3 DNA follows: TGTGCCAGCAGTGAACGGCTTCCCGACAGAGGCATTAGCAATCAGCCCCAGCATTTT.